This T cell receptor beta chain came from a study of shared clonotypes between healthy human individuals. As concerns this clone: Its antigen is as yet unknown.

Study-wide points: Richness estimates generally favored naive over memory subsets.

The protocol was immunoSEQ multiplex PCR, while the TCRdb copy is restricted to in-frame clones and leaves out a portion. Of roughly 590,000 clones listed, 95% are singletons. As defined, naive CD8 cells were CD45RO-negative and positively selected for CCR7, with terminally differentiated effector memory CD45RA+ cells excluded. Material for sequencing was naive CD8+ T cells sorted from blood. The source of this sequence is a woman under 40 in good health.

The CDR3 DNA reads TGTGCCAGCAGCAGCAAGGGGGGCACTGAAGCTTTCTTT. Translating it yields CASSSKGGTEAFF. The genes are TRBV7-9 and TRBJ1-1; the D gene is possibly TRBD1 (6 bases). The CDR3 consists of 13 residues. V was pared by 5 bases and J by 4 bases, with 11 bases between. Germline V lookup: CDR1 SEHNR, CDR2 FQNEAQ (reference sequence).